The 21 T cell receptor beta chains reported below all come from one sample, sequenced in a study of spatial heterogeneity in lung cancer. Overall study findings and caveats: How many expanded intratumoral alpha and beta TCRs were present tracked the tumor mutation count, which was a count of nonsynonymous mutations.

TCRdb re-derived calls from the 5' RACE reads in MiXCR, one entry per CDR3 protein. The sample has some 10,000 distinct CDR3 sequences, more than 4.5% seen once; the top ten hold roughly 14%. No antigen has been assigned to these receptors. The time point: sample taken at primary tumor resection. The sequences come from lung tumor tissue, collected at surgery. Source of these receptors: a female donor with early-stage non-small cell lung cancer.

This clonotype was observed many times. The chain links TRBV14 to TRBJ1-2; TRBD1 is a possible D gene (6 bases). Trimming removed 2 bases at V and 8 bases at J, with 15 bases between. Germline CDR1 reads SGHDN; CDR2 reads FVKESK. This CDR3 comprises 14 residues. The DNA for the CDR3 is TGTGCCAGCAGCCAAACTGGGGGGGCGCCGGGCTACACCTTC. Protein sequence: CASSQTGGAPGYTF.

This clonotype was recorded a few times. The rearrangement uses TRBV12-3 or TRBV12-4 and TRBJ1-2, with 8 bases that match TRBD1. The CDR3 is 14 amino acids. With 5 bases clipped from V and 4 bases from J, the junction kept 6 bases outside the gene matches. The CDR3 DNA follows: TGTGCCAGCAGTCCGGGACAGGACCCCTATGGCTACACCTTC. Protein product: CASSPGQDPYGYTF.

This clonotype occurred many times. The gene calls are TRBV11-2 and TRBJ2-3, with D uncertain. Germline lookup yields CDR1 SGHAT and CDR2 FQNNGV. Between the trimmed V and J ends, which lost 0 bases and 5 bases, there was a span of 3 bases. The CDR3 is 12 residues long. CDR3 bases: TGTGCCAGCAGCTTAGATTTAGATACGCAGTATTTT. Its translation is CASSLDLDTQYF.

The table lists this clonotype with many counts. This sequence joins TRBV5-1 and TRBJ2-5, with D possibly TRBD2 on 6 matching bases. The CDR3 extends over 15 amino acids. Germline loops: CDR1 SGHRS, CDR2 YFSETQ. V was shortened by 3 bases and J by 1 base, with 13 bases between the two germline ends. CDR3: CASSSKLAGQETQYF. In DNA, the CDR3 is TGCGCCAGCAGCTCGAAACTAGCAGGCCAAGAGACCCAGTACTTC.

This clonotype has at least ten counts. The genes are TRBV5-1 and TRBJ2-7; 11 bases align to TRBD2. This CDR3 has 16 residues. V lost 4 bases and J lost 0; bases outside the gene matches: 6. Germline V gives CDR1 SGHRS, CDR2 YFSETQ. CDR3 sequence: CASSMGLAESSYEQYF. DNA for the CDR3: TGCGCCAGCAGCATGGGACTAGCGGAAAGCTCCTACGAGCAGTACTTC.

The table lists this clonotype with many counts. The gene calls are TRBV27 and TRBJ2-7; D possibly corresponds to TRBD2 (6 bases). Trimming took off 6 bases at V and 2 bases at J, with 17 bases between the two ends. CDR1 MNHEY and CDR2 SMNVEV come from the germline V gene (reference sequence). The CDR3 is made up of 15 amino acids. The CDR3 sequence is CASRILGTPTYEQYF. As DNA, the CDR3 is TGTGCCAGCAGAATCCTCGGGACTCCAACCTACGAGCAGTACTTC.

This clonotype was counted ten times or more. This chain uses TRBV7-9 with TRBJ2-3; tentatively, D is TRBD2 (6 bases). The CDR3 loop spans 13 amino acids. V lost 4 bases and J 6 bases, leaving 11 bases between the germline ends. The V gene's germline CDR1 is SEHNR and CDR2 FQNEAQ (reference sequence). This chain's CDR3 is CASSYGGPDTQYF. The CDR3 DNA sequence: TGTGCCAGCAGCTACGGGGGTCCGGATACGCAGTATTTT.

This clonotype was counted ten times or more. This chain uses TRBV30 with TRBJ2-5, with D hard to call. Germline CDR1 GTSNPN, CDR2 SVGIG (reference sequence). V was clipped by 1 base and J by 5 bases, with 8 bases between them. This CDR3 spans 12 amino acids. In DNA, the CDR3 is TGTGCCTGGAGTGAAGGGTGGGAGACCCAGTACTTC. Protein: CAWSEGWETQYF.

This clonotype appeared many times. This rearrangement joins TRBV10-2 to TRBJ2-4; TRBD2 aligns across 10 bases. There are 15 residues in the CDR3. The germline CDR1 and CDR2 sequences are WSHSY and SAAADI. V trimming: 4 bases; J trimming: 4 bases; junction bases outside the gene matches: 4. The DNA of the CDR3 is TGCGCCAGCAGTGGGCTAGCGGGGGTGAAAAACATTCAGTACTTC. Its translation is CASSGLAGVKNIQYF.

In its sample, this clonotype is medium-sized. The CDR3 protein is CASSLDPSNTEAFF. The CDR3 DNA sequence: TGCGCCAGCAGCTTGGATCCAAGTAACACTGAAGCTTTCTTT. The V gene is TRBV5-1, the J gene TRBJ1-1; D uncertain. V shed 0 bases and J shed 2 bases, with 8 bases lying between them. The CDR3 is made up of 14 amino acids. Germline loops: CDR1 SGHRS, CDR2 YFSETQ. Variable domain in full (rest from reference TRBV5-1 and TRBJ1-1): KAGVTQTPRYLIKTRGQQVTLSCSPISGHRSVSWYQQTPGQGLQFLFEYFSETQRNKGNFPGRFSGRQFSNSRSEMNVSTLELGDSALYLCASSLDPSNTEAFFGQGTRLTVV.

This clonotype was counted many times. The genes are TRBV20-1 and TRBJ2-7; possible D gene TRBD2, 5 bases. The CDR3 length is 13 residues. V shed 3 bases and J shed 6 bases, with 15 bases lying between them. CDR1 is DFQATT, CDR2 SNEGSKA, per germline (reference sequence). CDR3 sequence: CSASGILPGEQYF. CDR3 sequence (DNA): TGCAGTGCTAGCGGGATTCTCCCTGGCGAGCAGTACTTC.

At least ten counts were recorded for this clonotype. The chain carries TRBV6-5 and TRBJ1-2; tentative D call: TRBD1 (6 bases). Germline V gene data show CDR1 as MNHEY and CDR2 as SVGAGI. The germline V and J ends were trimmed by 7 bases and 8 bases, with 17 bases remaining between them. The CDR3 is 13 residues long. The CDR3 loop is CASTQDRLGGYTF. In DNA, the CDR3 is TGTGCCAGCACTCAAGACAGGCTTGGGGGCTACACCTTC.

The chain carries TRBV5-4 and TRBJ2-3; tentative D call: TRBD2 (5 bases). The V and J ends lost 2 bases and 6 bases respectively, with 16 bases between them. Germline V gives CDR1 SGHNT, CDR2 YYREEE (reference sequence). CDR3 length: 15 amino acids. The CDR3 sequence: CASSFESSYGDTQYF. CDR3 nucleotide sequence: TGTGCCAGCAGCTTCGAATCTAGCTATGGGGATACGCAGTATTTT.

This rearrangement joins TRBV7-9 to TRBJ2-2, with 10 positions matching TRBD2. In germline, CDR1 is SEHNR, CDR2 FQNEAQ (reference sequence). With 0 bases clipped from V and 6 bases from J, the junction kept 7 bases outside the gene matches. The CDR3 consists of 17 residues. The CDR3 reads CASSLAGLAGVPGELFF. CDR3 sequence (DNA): TGTGCCAGCAGCTTAGCCGGGCTAGCGGGAGTACCCGGGGAGCTGTTTTTT.

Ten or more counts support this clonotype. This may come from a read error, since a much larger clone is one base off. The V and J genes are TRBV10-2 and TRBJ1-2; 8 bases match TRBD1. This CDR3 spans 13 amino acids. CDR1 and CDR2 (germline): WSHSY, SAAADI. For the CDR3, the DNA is TGCGCCAGCAGTGCTCAGGGGGCAGGTGGCTACAACTTC. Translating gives CASSAQGAGGYNF.

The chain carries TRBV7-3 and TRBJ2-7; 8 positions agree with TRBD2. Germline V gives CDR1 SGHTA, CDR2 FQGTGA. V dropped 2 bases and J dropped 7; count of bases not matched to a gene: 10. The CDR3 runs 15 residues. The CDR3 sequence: CASSLGDGRAGEQYF. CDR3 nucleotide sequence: TGTGCCAGCAGCTTAGGGGACGGGAGGGCCGGAGAGCAGTACTTC.

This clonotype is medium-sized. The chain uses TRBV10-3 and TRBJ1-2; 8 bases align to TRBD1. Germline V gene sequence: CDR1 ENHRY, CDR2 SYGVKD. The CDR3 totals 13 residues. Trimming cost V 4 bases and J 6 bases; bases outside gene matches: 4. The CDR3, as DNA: TGTGCCATCAGTGCAGGGGGCCTTAATGGCTACACCTTC. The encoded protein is CAISAGGLNGYTF.

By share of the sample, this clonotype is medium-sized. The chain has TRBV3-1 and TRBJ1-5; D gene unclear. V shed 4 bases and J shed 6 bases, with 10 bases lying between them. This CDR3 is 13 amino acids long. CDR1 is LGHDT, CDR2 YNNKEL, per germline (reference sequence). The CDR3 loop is CASSPRVSQPQHF. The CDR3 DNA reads TGTGCCAGCAGCCCCAGAGTCTCTCAGCCCCAGCATTTT.

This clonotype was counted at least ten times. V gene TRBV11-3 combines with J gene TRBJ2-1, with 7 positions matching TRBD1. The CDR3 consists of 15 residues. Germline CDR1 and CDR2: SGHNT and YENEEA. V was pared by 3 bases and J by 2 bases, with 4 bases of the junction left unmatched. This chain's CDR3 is CASSFDTGAYNEQFF. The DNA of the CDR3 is TGTGCCAGCAGCTTCGATACAGGGGCCTACAATGAGCAGTTCTTC.

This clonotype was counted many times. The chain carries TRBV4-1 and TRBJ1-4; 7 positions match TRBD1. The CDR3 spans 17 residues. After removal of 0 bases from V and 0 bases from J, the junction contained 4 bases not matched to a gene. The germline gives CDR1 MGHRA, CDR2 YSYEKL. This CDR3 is CASSQEGGTATNEKLFF. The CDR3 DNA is TGCGCCAGCAGCCAAGAAGGAGGGACAGCAACTAATGAAAAACTGTTTTTT.

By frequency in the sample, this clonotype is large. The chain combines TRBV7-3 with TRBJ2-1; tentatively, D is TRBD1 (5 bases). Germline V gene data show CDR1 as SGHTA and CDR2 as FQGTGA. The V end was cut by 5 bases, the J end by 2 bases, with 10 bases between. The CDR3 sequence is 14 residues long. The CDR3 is CASSPQGAYNEQFF. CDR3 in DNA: TGTGCCAGCAGCCCCCAAGGGGCCTACAATGAGCAGTTCTTC.